The 27 T cell receptor beta chains below all came from one sample that was sequenced in a study of cytotoxic CD8 clonotypes in ibrutinib-treated CLL. Only in-frame clones appear in the TCRdb table, and some are missing; sequencing was by immunoSEQ multiplex PCR. The sample holds some 200,000 clones, 70% seen once. The specimen comprised PBMCs, sampled after 12 months of ibrutinib treatment. The source of these receptors is a human donor with chronic lymphocytic leukemia.

The gene calls are TRBV7-2 and TRBJ2-5; possibly TRBD1 for D (6 bases). The germline V and J ends were trimmed by 5 bases and 1 base, with 8 bases remaining between them. The V gene's germline CDR1 is SGHTA and CDR2 FQGNSA. The CDR3 loop spans 13 amino acids. CDR3 sequence reads: CASSAGVQETQYF. The DNA of the CDR3 is TGTGCCAGCAGCGCAGGGGTCCAAGAGACCCAGTACTTC. Combining the CDR3 with reference TRBV7-2 and TRBJ2-5 gives the whole variable domain GAGVSQSPSNKVTEKGKDVELRCDPISGHTALYWYRQSLGQGLEFLIYFQGNSAPDKSGLPSDRFSAERTGGSVSTLTIQRTQQEDSAVYLCASSAGVQETQYFGPGTRLLVL.

The rearrangement uses TRBV19 and TRBJ1-1; no clear D gene. The CDR3 runs 13 residues. Trimming removed 1 base at V and 4 bases at J, with 7 bases between. Germline V gives CDR1 LNHDA, CDR2 SQIVND (reference sequence). As DNA, the CDR3 is TGTGCCAGTAGTATAGGGGTCAGCACTGAAGCTTTCTTT. It specifies CASSIGVSTEAFF.

The chain combines TRBV30 with TRBJ1-4; D remains ambiguous. Germline V gene data show CDR1 as GTSNPN and CDR2 as SVGIG (reference sequence). The CDR3 is 16 amino acids. Trimming stripped 2 bases from V and 2 bases from J, with 15 bases between. The CDR3 is CAWSSAWVRTNEKLFF. CDR3 nucleotide sequence: TGTGCCTGGAGTTCCGCGTGGGTCAGGACTAATGAAAAACTGTTTTTT.

There are a few counts of this clone. The V call is TRBV10-3, the J call TRBJ2-1; TRBD2 aligns across 10 bases. V lost 0 bases to trimming and J lost 7 bases; unmatched junction nucleotides: 3. The CDR3 spans 15 residues. Germline V lookup: CDR1 ENHRY, CDR2 SYGVKD. CDR3: CAISESSAGGNEQFF. The CDR3, as DNA: TGTGCCATCAGTGAGTCGTCAGCGGGGGGGAATGAGCAGTTCTTC.

J is TRBJ2-1 and V is TRBV2, with 13 bases lining up with TRBD2. The CDR3 has 16 amino acids. Germline V gene sequence: CDR1 SNHLY, CDR2 FYNNEI. With V trimmed by 8 bases and J by 7 bases, 11 bases remained unmatched. The CDR3 DNA is TGTGCCAGCTCTTTCCGACTAGCGGGAGGAATTAATGAGCAGTTCTTC. This translates into CASSFRLAGGINEQFF.

The rearrangement links TRBV10-3 to TRBJ2-5; no clear D gene. The germline V gene has CDR1 ENHRY and CDR2 SYGVKD. V shed 7 bases and J shed 6 bases, with 3 bases lying between them. The CDR3 sequence is 9 residues long. In nucleotides, the CDR3 is TGTGCCATCAAAAAGACCCAGTACTTC. Its translation: CAIKKTQYF.

In this sample, this clone turned up a few times. The chain combines TRBV5-4 with TRBJ1-1; no definite D call. Trimming took off 4 bases at V and 0 bases at J, with 4 bases between the two ends. The germline CDR1 and CDR2 sequences are SGHNT and YYREEE (reference sequence). This CDR3 is built from 12 residues. CDR3 in amino acids: CASSRMNTEAFF. CDR3 DNA: TGTGCCAGCAGCCGGATGAACACTGAAGCTTTCTTT. Full variable domain (missing parts from reference TRBV5-4 and TRBJ1-1): ETGVTQSPTHLIKTRGQQVTLRCSSQSGHNTVSWYQQALGQGPQFIFQYYREEENGRGNFPPRFSGLQFPNYSSELNVNALELDDSALYLCASSRMNTEAFFGQGTRLTVV.

V gene TRBV6-5 combines with J gene TRBJ2-7; 8 nucleotides align to TRBD1. Germline CDR1 and CDR2: MNHEY and SVGAGI. J gave up 4 bases and V 6 bases, and 5 bases lay outside the gene matches. The CDR3 sequence is 13 residues long. CDR3 residues: CASSRTGLYEQYF. In nucleotides, the CDR3 is TGTGCCAGCAGCCGGACAGGGTTGTACGAGCAGTACTTC.

This clone was observed a few times. V usage is TRBV4-2 and J usage is TRBJ2-7, with 9 bases aligning to TRBD2. Losses at the gene ends were 0 bases for V and 6 bases for J; bases not matched to a gene: 6. The length of the CDR3 is 15 residues. The germline V gene encodes CDR1 LGHNA and CDR2 YNFKEQ. CDR3 in amino acids: CASSQERGRAAEQYF. The CDR3 DNA follows: TGTGCCAGCAGCCAAGAGCGCGGGAGGGCCGCCGAGCAGTACTTC.

The J gene is TRBJ2-1, the V gene TRBV29-1; 7 bases are shared with TRBD2. This CDR3 region has 14 residues. V dropped 5 bases and J dropped 4; count of bases not matched to a gene: 8. The V gene's germline CDR1 is SQVTM and CDR2 ANQGSEA. The CDR3 is CSVNTRAGYNEQFF. The CDR3 DNA reads as TGCAGCGTTAACACCCGAGCGGGATACAATGAGCAGTTCTTC.

The genes are TRBV7-6 and TRBJ1-1, with TRBD1 identical over 8 bases. CDR1 SGHVS and CDR2 FNYEAQ come from the germline V gene. V was pared by 5 bases and J by 5 bases, with 4 bases of the junction left unmatched. This CDR3 has 13 residues. CDR3 in DNA: TGTGCCAGCAGCCCGACAGGGGATACTGAAGCTTTCTTT. It codes for CASSPTGDTEAFF.

The genes are TRBV7-9 and TRBJ2-2, with unresolved D. The CDR3 length is 14 residues. Germline-derived CDR1 and CDR2 are SEHNR and FQNEAQ (reference sequence). V was cut by 6 bases and J by 1 base, with 9 bases left in between. The CDR3 loop is CASRPERNTGELFF. The CDR3 region has the DNA TGTGCCAGCAGACCCGAGCGGAACACCGGGGAGCTGTTTTTT.

This clone was observed a single time. This chain links TRBV4-1 with TRBJ1-1, with 8 nucleotides matching TRBD1. The CDR3 length is 18 residues. The germline V gene encodes CDR1 MGHRA and CDR2 YSYEKL. V was pared by 1 base and J by 8 bases, with 18 bases of the junction left unmatched. The CDR3 protein is CASSQVVGGQGFLGEAFF. The CDR3 coding sequence is TGCGCCAGCAGCCAAGTAGTGGGCGGACAGGGCTTTTTAGGGGAAGCTTTCTTT.

J is TRBJ1-1 and V is TRBV25-1; TRBD1 might be the D (5 bases). V was pared by 6 bases and J by 6 bases, with 20 bases between. This CDR3 is built from 15 residues. CDR1 and CDR2 from the germline V gene are MGHDK and SYGVNS. CDR3 in amino acids: CASRQRGSGGSEAFF. The CDR3 DNA reads as TGTGCCAGCAGACAGAGGGGTTCAGGAGGCTCTGAAGCTTTCTTT. The full variable domain, with the rest looked up from reference TRBV25-1 and TRBJ1-1, is EADIYQTPRYLVIGTGKKITLECSQTMGHDKMYWYQQDPGMELHLIHYSYGVNSTEKGDLSSESTVSRIRTEHFPLTLESARPSHTSQYLCASRQRGSGGSEAFFGQGTRLTVV.

The rearrangement uses TRBV27 and TRBJ2-7, with a possible D match to TRBD1 (6 bases). Germline-derived CDR1 and CDR2 are MNHEY and SMNVEV (reference sequence). V gave up 4 bases and J gave up 3 bases, with 19 bases separating them. This CDR3 region has 16 residues. The CDR3: CASSSAGAPLNYEQYF. The DNA of the CDR3 is TGTGCCAGCAGTTCGGCAGGGGCGCCATTGAACTACGAGCAGTACTTC.

This clone was seen once. The chain has TRBV25-1 and TRBJ1-2; D gene ambiguous. The V end lost 3 bases, the J end lost 8 bases, and 13 bases lay between the germline ends. CDR1 MGHDK and CDR2 SYGVNS come from the germline V gene. The CDR3 is 13 residues long. Here the CDR3 reads CASSDWGVEGYTF. In DNA, the CDR3 is TGTGCCAGCAGTGATTGGGGAGTTGAAGGCTACACCTTC.

The chain combines TRBV27 with TRBJ2-1; tentative D call: TRBD2 (6 bases). Germline V gene lookup returns CDR1 MNHEY and CDR2 SMNVEV (reference sequence). This CDR3 has 14 residues. The V gene lost 6 bases and the J gene lost 2 bases, with 11 bases spanning the gap. The CDR3 DNA is TGTGCCAGCAGCGGGACTGAAACCTACAATGAGCAGTTCTTC. It specifies CASSGTETYNEQFF.

This clone was seen a few times. In DNA form, the CDR3 reads TGTGCCAGCAGCTGGGGACAGTACTATGGCTACACCTTC. It yields the protein CASSWGQYYGYTF. The chain employs TRBV11-2 and TRBJ1-2, with 7 positions matching TRBD1. Germline lookup yields CDR1 SGHAT and CDR2 FQNNGV. V gave up 4 bases and J gave up 3 bases; unmatched junction bases: 2. The CDR3 extends over 13 amino acids.

Here the CDR3 reads CASRGGLIQGTGNTEAFF. The CDR3 nucleotides are TGTGCCAGTAGAGGAGGACTAATACAGGGTACTGGGAACACTGAAGCTTTCTTT. The chain links TRBV19 to TRBJ1-1; possible D gene TRBD1, 6 bases. The V gene lost 6 bases and the J gene lost 1 base, with 24 bases spanning the gap. The CDR3 sequence is 18 residues long. Germline CDR1 reads LNHDA; CDR2 reads SQIVND (reference sequence).

In DNA, the CDR3 is TGTGCTAGCCGACAGGGGATGAACACTGAAGCTTTCTTT. This gives the protein CASRQGMNTEAFF. The chain joins TRBV12-5 to TRBJ1-1; 8 bases match TRBD1. CDR3 size: 13 residues. Germline V gene sequence: CDR1 LGHNT, CDR2 FRNRAP. With V trimmed by 9 bases and J by 0 bases, 3 bases remained unmatched.

The chain is built from TRBV20-1 and TRBJ2-7, with D maybe TRBD1 (5 bases). This CDR3 comprises 11 residues. Germline CDR1 and CDR2: DFQATT and SNEGSKA (reference sequence). Trimming cost V 1 base and J 5 bases, with 6 bases left between them. In DNA, the CDR3 is TGCAGTGCTAGAGTCAGGGACGAGCAGTACTTC. It is translated as CSARVRDEQYF.

This chain uses TRBV19 with TRBJ2-2, with no clear D. The CDR3 loop spans 14 amino acids. V lost 5 bases, J lost 5 bases, and 12 bases lay in between. CDR1 is LNHDA, CDR2 SQIVND, per germline (reference sequence). CDR3 sequence: CASSSVGGTGELFF. Here the CDR3 DNA reads TGTGCCAGTAGTTCCGTGGGTGGGACCGGGGAGCTGTTTTTT.

The chain has TRBV6-5 and TRBJ1-6, with D possibly TRBD1 on 5 matching bases. Trimming left V 0 bases short and J 3 bases short, with 9 bases between. Germline V gene lookup returns CDR1 MNHEY and CDR2 SVGAGI. The CDR3 covers 16 residues. The CDR3: CASSYSPGIYNSPLHF. The CDR3 bases are TGTGCCAGCAGTTACTCGCCAGGGATCTATAATTCACCCCTCCACTTT.

This clone was observed a few times. The rearrangement uses TRBV4-1 and TRBJ1-1; D is unresolved. The germline gives CDR1 MGHRA, CDR2 YSYEKL. The length of the CDR3 is 14 residues. Trimming removed 2 bases from V and 2 bases from J, with 9 bases in between. Here the CDR3 reads CASSQRQLNTEAFF. The CDR3 DNA is TGCGCCAGCAGCCAACGGCAGCTCAACACTGAAGCTTTCTTT.

The V gene is TRBV19, the J gene TRBJ2-2, with 7 bases matching TRBD1. The germline V gene encodes CDR1 LNHDA and CDR2 SQIVND (reference sequence). Trimming cost V 4 bases and J 6 bases; bases outside gene matches: 5. This CDR3 has 14 residues. The CDR3 region is CASSTDRVAGELFF. DNA for the CDR3: TGTGCCAGTAGTACCGACAGGGTTGCCGGGGAGCTGTTTTTT. The full variable domain, rest sourced from reference TRBV19 and TRBJ2-2, is DGGITQSPKYLFRKEGQNVTLSCEQNLNHDAMYWYRQDPGQGLRLIYYSQIVNDFQKGDIAEGYSVSREKKESFPLTVTSAQKNPTAFYLCASSTDRVAGELFFGEGSRLTVL.

The genes are TRBV5-1 and TRBJ2-7; 10 nucleotides line up with TRBD2. With 1 base clipped from V and 5 bases from J, the junction kept 3 bases outside the gene matches. Germline-derived CDR1 and CDR2 are SGHRS and YFSETQ. The CDR3 is made up of 14 amino acids. CDR3 region: CASSLQLAGDEQYF. For the CDR3, the DNA is TGCGCCAGCAGCTTGCAGCTAGCGGGAGACGAGCAGTACTTC.

This clone was observed many times. The chain carries TRBV19 and TRBJ1-2; 8 bases fit TRBD1. With V trimmed by 5 bases and J by 4 bases, 3 bases remained unmatched. This CDR3 comprises 13 residues. Looked up from germline, CDR1 is LNHDA and CDR2 is SQIVND (reference sequence). CDR3 nucleotide sequence: TGTGCCAGTAGTGACAGGGGTCTCTATGGCTACACCTTC. This sequence encodes CASSDRGLYGYTF.